A selection of T cell receptor beta chains follows, all from one sample in a study of blood T cell repertoires in COVID-19. The repertoire was sequenced with immunoSEQ multiplex PCR; TCRdb's copy has only in-frame clones and lacks some. The table has a few hundred thousand clones, roughly nine tenths seen once. Material for sequencing was peripheral blood. The receptors were sampled from a woman aged 40 to 55 who had recovered from COVID-19. Both conserved end residues are part of each CDR3. The D gene is left open where the match is weak. For some rows the clone size is stated as once, few or many, or as a class when expanded; others skip it.

TRBD2,TRBJ2-1,once,TRBV6-5,TGTGCCAGCGGGAGACTAGCGGGAGTGACTGAGCAGTTCTTC,CASGRLAGVTEQFF
.,TRBJ1-2,.,TRBV29-1,TGCAGCGTTTCTAATCAGGGGAAGGGCTACACCTTC,CSVSNQGKGYTF
TRBD2,TRBJ2-7,.,TRBV10-3,TGTGCCATCAGTGAGTCGGGGGGGATTTACGAGCAGTACTTC,CAISESGGIYEQYF
.,TRBJ1-3,.,TRBV6-5,TGTGCCAGCAGTCTCCGGGGCTCTGGAAACACCATATATTTT,CASSLRGSGNTIYF
.,TRBJ2-5,.,TRBV5-4,TGTGCCAGCAGCGCGGGACTGACGGAAGAGACCCAGTACTTC,CASSAGLTEETQYF
TRBD1,TRBJ2-6,.,TRBV5-1,TGCGCCAGCAGCTTGGCCCCGGACAGGGAGTTCTCTGGGGCCAACGTCCTGACTTTC,CASSLAPDREFSGANVLTF
.,TRBJ2-1,once,TRBV4-1,TGCGCCAGCAGCCAAGAGCCTGTGGGAAGGGGCCTGTTCTTC,CASSQEPVGRGLFF
TRBD2,TRBJ2-1,.,TRBV7-3,TGTGCCAGCCGAGCGGGGGCTGGGGATGAGCAGTTCTTC,CASRAGAGDEQFF
TRBD1,TRBJ2-5,.,TRBV6-6,TGTGCCAGCAGCGAAAACGACAGGGTAGGGGAGACCCAGTACTTC,CASSENDRVGETQYF
.,TRBJ1-2,.,TRBV2,TGTGCCAGCAGTGATGGCATCCTCTATGGCTACACCTTC,CASSDGILYGYTF
.,TRBJ1-1,.,TRBV3-1/TRBV3-2,TGTGCCAGCAGCCAGACAATTGTAGGGGTCACTGAAGCTTTCTTT,CASSQTIVGVTEAFF
TRBD2,TRBJ2-3,.,TRBV19,TGTGCCAGTAGTTTTAGACTAGCGGGAGTGGCAGATACGCAGTATTTT,CASSFRLAGVADTQYF
.,TRBJ1-1,once,TRBV6-4,TGTGCCAGCAGTGACCGCAAGGCGGCTGAAGCTTTCTTT,CASSDRKAAEAFF
.,TRBJ1-1,.,TRBV7-2,TGTGCCAGCAGCTTAGGAGTCAGGTCGGACACTGAAGCTTTCTTT,CASSLGVRSDTEAFF
TRBD2,TRBJ2-1,.,TRBV13,TGTGCCAGCAGCTTAGGAGCCCTAGGTGGGAGGGACAATGAGCAGTTCTTC,CASSLGALGGRDNEQFF
TRBD1,TRBJ2-7,once,TRBV7-3,TGTGCCAGCAGCAGCACAGGGGGCAGGGAGCAGTACTTC,CASSSTGGREQYF
TRBD1,TRBJ1-1,.,TRBV7-9,TGTGCCAGCAGCTCGGGGGACAGGGGGCGCGATTGGACTGAAGCTTTCTTT,CASSSGDRGRDWTEAFF
TRBD1,TRBJ1-1,.,TRBV6-5,TGTGCCAGCAGTCGTACAGGGGCTGAAGCTTTCTTT,CASSRTGAEAFF
TRBD1,TRBJ1-2,few,TRBV5-6,TGTGCCAGCAGCTCCCAGGACAGGCGGGCCTATGGCTACACCTTC,CASSSQDRRAYGYTF
.,TRBJ2-2,.,TRBV5-1,TGCGCCAGCAGCTTGTCCGGTAACACCGGGGAGCTGTTTTTT,CASSLSGNTGELFF
.,TRBJ1-2,.,TRBV6-5,TGTGCCAGCAGCTACCTGGGGGGATTTAACTATGGCTACACCTTC,CASSYLGGFNYGYTF
TRBD2,TRBJ2-2,.,TRBV5-4,TGTGCCAGCAGCTTGGATGGTGCGGGAGGGGCCGGGGAGCTGTTTTTT,CASSLDGAGGAGELFF
.,TRBJ1-5,.,TRBV11-2,TGTGCCAGCAGCCCGATAGGGGGCAATCAGCCCCAGCATTTT,CASSPIGGNQPQHF
.,TRBJ2-5,once,TRBV19,TGTGCCAGTAGTCTAATGGAGACCCAGTACTTC,CASSLMETQYF
TRBD2,TRBJ2-1,.,TRBV5-5,TGTGCCAGCAGCAGTACTAGCGGGGGGGCGTTCGTAGATGCGCAGTTCTTC,CASSSTSGGAFVDAQFF
TRBD2,TRBJ2-3,few,TRBV19,TGTGCCAGTAGTATTAGAAGCGGGGGGACCAAGACAGATACGCAGTATTTT,CASSIRSGGTKTDTQYF
.,TRBJ1-2,.,TRBV21-1,TGTGCCAGCAGCAAAAAATCGGGTCAGAGAAAAGGAGGCTACACCTTC,CASSKKSGQRKGGYTF
TRBD1,TRBJ1-4,.,TRBV10-3,TGTGCCATCAGTGAGAGGGGGACAGGGAATGAAAAACTGTTTTTT,CAISERGTGNEKLFF
.,TRBJ1-4,.,TRBV5-6,TGTGCCAGCAGGCGAAGGGACGTCCATAGCGGAAAACTGTTTTTT,CASRRRDVHSGKLFF
TRBD1,TRBJ1-5,.,TRBV6-6,TGTGCCAGCACAACAGGGGGATCCTATCAGCCCCAGCATTTT,CASTTGGSYQPQHF
TRBD1,TRBJ2-1,.,TRBV11-2,TGTGCCAGCAGCGTAACCGGGACAGATTCCTACAATGAGCAGTTCTTC,CASSVTGTDSYNEQFF